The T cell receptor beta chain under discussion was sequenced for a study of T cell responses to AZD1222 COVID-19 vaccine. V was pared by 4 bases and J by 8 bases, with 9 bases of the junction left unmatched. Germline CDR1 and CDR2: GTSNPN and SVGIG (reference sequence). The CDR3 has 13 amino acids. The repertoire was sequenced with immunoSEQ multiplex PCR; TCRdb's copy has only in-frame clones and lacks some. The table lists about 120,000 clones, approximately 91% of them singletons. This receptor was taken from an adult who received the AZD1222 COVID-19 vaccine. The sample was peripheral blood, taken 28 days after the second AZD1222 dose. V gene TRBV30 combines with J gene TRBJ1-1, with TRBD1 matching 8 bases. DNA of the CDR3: TGTGCCTGGAATGGGCAAAGGACAGGGGAAGCTTTCTTT. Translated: CAWNGQRTGEAFF.